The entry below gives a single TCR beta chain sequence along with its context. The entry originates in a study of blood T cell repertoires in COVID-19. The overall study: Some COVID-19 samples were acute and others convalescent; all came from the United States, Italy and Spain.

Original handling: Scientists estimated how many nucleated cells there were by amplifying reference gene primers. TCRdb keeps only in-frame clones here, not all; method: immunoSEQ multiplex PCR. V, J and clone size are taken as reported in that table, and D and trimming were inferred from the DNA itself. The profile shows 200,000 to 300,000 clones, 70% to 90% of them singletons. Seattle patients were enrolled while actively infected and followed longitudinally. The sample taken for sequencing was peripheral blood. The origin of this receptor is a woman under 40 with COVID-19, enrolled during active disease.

CDR3 in amino acids: CASSLAGAGANVLTF. The CDR3 DNA sequence: TGCGCCAGCAGCTTGGCAGGGGCCGGGGCCAACGTCCTGACTTTC. The genes are TRBV5-1 and TRBJ2-6; perhaps TRBD1 as D (6 bases). This CDR3 is built from 15 residues. Per germline, CDR1 SGHRS and CDR2 YFSETQ. Trimming removed 0 bases from V and 4 bases from J, with 8 bases in between.